The 12 T cell receptor beta chains presented below share a single source sample, sequenced in a study of PD-1 blockade in classical Hodgkin lymphoma. Some clones are missing from TCRdb's copy, which holds only in-frame ones; the method was immunoSEQ multiplex PCR. The table records around 5,000 clones, over 65% of them present only once. The patients all showed relapse after autologous stem cell transplantation, while their brentuximab vedotin exposure varied. Investigators obtained CD8+ T cells from thawed PBMCs by magnetic negative selection. The source was CD8+ T cells from blood, collected at baseline. All receptors come from a human donor with classical Hodgkin lymphoma.

This chain joins TRBV5-1 and TRBJ1-1, with 7 bases that match TRBD1. With 2 bases clipped from V and 0 bases from J, the junction kept 10 bases outside the gene matches. The germline CDR1 and CDR2 sequences are SGHRS and YFSETQ. The CDR3 is 17 amino acids. The chain's CDR3 is CASSFLGQVLMNTEAFF. The CDR3 coding sequence is TGCGCCAGCAGCTTTCTAGGACAGGTTCTTATGAACACTGAAGCTTTCTTT.

V and J are TRBV19 and TRBJ1-1, with D maybe TRBD1 (6 bases). Germline CDR1 and CDR2: LNHDA and SQIVND (reference sequence). V was clipped by 0 bases and J by 5 bases, with 13 bases between them. This CDR3 is 15 amino acids long. The CDR3 region has the DNA TGTGCCAGTAGTATAGAGGCGGGGGCGCGAACTGAAGCTTTCTTT. Amino acids: CASSIEAGARTEAFF. The entire variable domain, with the rest obtained from reference TRBV19 and TRBJ1-1, is as follows: DGGITQSPKYLFRKEGQNVTLSCEQNLNHDAMYWYRQDPGQGLRLIYYSQIVNDFQKGDIAEGYSVSREKKESFPLTVTSAQKNPTAFYLCASSIEAGARTEAFFGQGTRLTVV.

The chain carries TRBV7-6 and TRBJ2-2; 11 nucleotides match TRBD1. The CDR3 runs to 15 residues. The germline CDR1 and CDR2 sequences are SGHVS and FNYEAQ. J gave up 6 bases and V 5 bases, and 5 bases lay outside the gene matches. The CDR3 DNA reads TGTGCCAGCAGCCCCTGGACAGGGGGCCCCGGGGAGCTGTTTTTT. Protein product: CASSPWTGGPGELFF.

V usage is TRBV7-6 and J usage is TRBJ2-2; 9 bases are a match to TRBD1. Trimming cost V 2 bases and J 1 base; bases outside gene matches: 5. The germline V gene has CDR1 SGHVS and CDR2 FNYEAQ. This CDR3 has 17 amino acids. CDR3 nucleotides: TGTGCCAGCAGCTTAATGAAGGGACAGGGGAACACCGGGGAGCTGTTTTTT. Translated: CASSLMKGQGNTGELFF. The full variable domain, its missing parts supplied by reference TRBV7-6 and TRBJ2-2, is GAGVSQSPRYKVTKRGQDVALRCDPISGHVSLYWYRQALGQGPEFLTYFNYEAQQDKSGLPNDRFSAERPEGSISTLTIQRTEQRDSAMYRCASSLMKGQGNTGELFFGEGSRLTVL.

The chain combines TRBV19 with TRBJ2-1, with TRBD1 identical over 9 bases. Germline V gene sequence: CDR1 LNHDA, CDR2 SQIVND (reference sequence). The CDR3 totals 17 residues. V trimming: 0 bases; J trimming: 3 bases; junction bases outside the gene matches: 6. The CDR3 is CASSIERGDRVYNEQFF. The CDR3, as DNA: TGTGCCAGTAGTATAGAAAGGGGGGACAGGGTCTACAATGAGCAGTTCTTC.

The rearrangement links TRBV13 to TRBJ1-2; D remains ambiguous. This CDR3 contains 13 residues. The germline V gene encodes CDR1 PRHDT and CDR2 FYEKMQ (reference sequence). V was trimmed by 3 bases and J by 8 bases, leaving 13 bases between them. Written as DNA, the CDR3 is TGTGCCAGCAGCTTTGGGGTTTCTCGCGGCTACACCTTC. Amino acids: CASSFGVSRGYTF.

The chain uses TRBV19 and TRBJ1-2, with 8 bases fitting TRBD1. The junction had 19 bases not matched to a gene; V was cut back by 8 bases and J by 5 bases. From germline, CDR1 is LNHDA and CDR2 SQIVND (reference sequence). The CDR3 spans 17 residues. The CDR3: CASHPTGVIRTRYGYTF. In DNA form, the CDR3 reads TGTGCCAGTCATCCGACAGGGGTCATACGAACTCGTTATGGCTACACCTTC. The variable domain in full, completed from reference TRBV19 and TRBJ1-2, reads DGGITQSPKYLFRKEGQNVTLSCEQNLNHDAMYWYRQDPGQGLRLIYYSQIVNDFQKGDIAEGYSVSREKKESFPLTVTSAQKNPTAFYLCASHPTGVIRTRYGYTFGSGTRLTVV.

J is TRBJ2-7 and V is TRBV10-3; TRBD2 aligns across 11 bases. Germline assignment: CDR1 ENHRY and CDR2 SYGVKD. There are 19 residues in the CDR3. The J segment lost 2 bases and the V segment lost 4 bases, leaving 16 bases of the junction unmatched. The chain's CDR3 is CAISVLRITATSGAYEQYF. In DNA, the CDR3 is TGTGCCATCAGTGTATTGAGGATAACAGCGACTAGCGGGGCCTACGAGCAGTACTTC.

This chain connects TRBV13 to TRBJ2-1; 9 positions match TRBD2. The CDR3 length is 16 residues. V was clipped by 2 bases and J by 4 bases; unmatched bases: 6. Looked up from germline, CDR1 is PRHDT and CDR2 is FYEKMQ (reference sequence). CDR3 bases: TGTGCCAGCAGCTTATACCCGACTAGCGGTTACAATGAGCAGTTCTTC. Its protein product is CASSLYPTSGYNEQFF.

The count of this clone is one. V and J are TRBV28 and TRBJ1-2, with 7 nucleotides matching TRBD1. V trimming: 7 bases; J trimming: 6 bases; junction bases outside the gene matches: 8. Germline loops: CDR1 MDHEN, CDR2 SYDVKM. This CDR3 has 13 amino acids. The CDR3 reads CASTEGTENGYTF. The CDR3 DNA reads as TGTGCCAGCACAGAAGGGACAGAGAATGGCTACACCTTC.

The chain employs TRBV7-6 and TRBJ2-1; D ambiguous. Germline assignment: CDR1 SGHVS and CDR2 FNYEAQ. The CDR3 covers 13 residues. Trimming removed 5 bases at V and 4 bases at J, with 9 bases between. For the CDR3, the DNA is TGTGCCAGCAGCCCTCGGAGATACAATGAGCAGTTCTTC. This sequence encodes CASSPRRYNEQFF.

The chain is built from TRBV7-9 and TRBJ2-7, with D perhaps matching TRBD1 or TRBD2 (6 bases each). Trimming pared 5 bases from V and 6 bases from J, leaving 14 bases between. Germline loops: CDR1 SEHNR, CDR2 FQNEAQ (reference sequence). CDR3 length: 13 residues. CDR3 loop: CASSPDGGTEQYF. As DNA, the CDR3 is TGTGCCAGCAGCCCGGACGGGGGCACCGAGCAGTACTTC.